Listed below are T cell receptor beta chains from one sample, sequenced in a study of CD8 T cells in Susac syndrome. Via MiXCR, TCRdb re-called the immunoSEQ multiplex PCR reads, giving one row per CDR3 protein. The sample lists over 130,000 distinct CDR3 sequences; 85% to 95% were seen once. The specimen was CD4+ T cells from PBMCs. Receptor source: a human donor with Susac syndrome. CDR3s include the opening cysteine and the closing phenylalanine or tryptophan. The order of the fields is V gene, CDR3 length, CDR3 protein.

v_call: TRBV5-6; cdr3_length: 16; cdr3_aa: CASSLAGGVRTDTQYF
v_call: TRBV12-3/TRBV12-4; cdr3_length: 15; cdr3_aa: CASSLLVGMNTEAFF
v_call: TRBV19; cdr3_length: 15; cdr3_aa: CASSIIAVSNQPQHF
v_call: TRBV6-5; cdr3_length: 13; cdr3_aa: CASSITGNVGYTF
v_call: TRBV7-9; cdr3_length: 13; cdr3_aa: CASSLDTRRGYTF
v_call: TRBV23-1; cdr3_length: 16; cdr3_aa: CASSQLRTGEGQPQHF
v_call: TRBV19; cdr3_length: 14; cdr3_aa: CASSRTGGNSPLHF
v_call: TRBV20-1; cdr3_length: 13; cdr3_aa: CSARGTDSDTQYF
v_call: TRBV12-3/TRBV12-4; cdr3_length: 13; cdr3_aa: CASSAGGWNGQYF
v_call: TRBV9; cdr3_length: 15; cdr3_aa: CASSINGGSYNEQFF
v_call: TRBV3-1; cdr3_length: 16; cdr3_aa: CASSQGVGGGNEKLFF
v_call: TRBV4-2; cdr3_length: 15; cdr3_aa: CASSQAWEVYYGYTF
v_call: TRBV10-3; cdr3_length: 12; cdr3_aa: CATGDISNEQFF
v_call: TRBV7-9; cdr3_length: 15; cdr3_aa: CASSLSSGREETQYF
v_call: TRBV5-4; cdr3_length: 13; cdr3_aa: CASSFRRAEKLFF
v_call: TRBV5-1; cdr3_length: 15; cdr3_aa: CASRTGTSGPNEQFF
v_call: TRBV29-1; cdr3_length: 14; cdr3_aa: CSAFPNNAGTEAFF
v_call: TRBV20-1; cdr3_length: 15; cdr3_aa: CSARARGTVNTEAFF
v_call: TRBV20-1; cdr3_length: 12; cdr3_aa: CSARGTGSGYTF
v_call: TRBV5-4; cdr3_length: 16; cdr3_aa: CASSLGGDPSTDTQYF
v_call: TRBV29-1; cdr3_length: 14; cdr3_aa: CSVEGGFMGETQYF
v_call: TRBV5-1; cdr3_length: 12; cdr3_aa: CASSPPGTGSWF
v_call: TRBV7-2; cdr3_length: 19; cdr3_aa: CASSWGTGRDPMGASTQYF
v_call: TRBV30; cdr3_length: 13; cdr3_aa: CAWSADRGGIQYF
v_call: TRBV7-2; cdr3_length: 14; cdr3_aa: CASSGQGYGTEAFF
v_call: TRBV20-1; cdr3_length: 16; cdr3_aa: CSARDPGRANRNTIYF
v_call: TRBV5-1; cdr3_length: 14; cdr3_aa: CASSSGGGNQPQHF